The TCR beta chain described here comes from a study of breast tumors, draining lymph nodes, adjacent tissues. Study-wide findings and caveats: The lymph node origin of tumor T cells was framed as consistent with a hypothesis, not demonstrated.

The sample holds many counts of this clonotype. Its cognate antigen is unknown. TCRdb itself ran the multiplex PCR reads through MiXCR, one entry per CDR3 protein. The sample yields 150,000 to 200,000 distinct CDR3 sequences, 25% to 40% seen once. Breast cancer patients provided tissue from their axillary draining lymph nodes. This CDR3 contains 15 residues. Germline assignment: CDR1 DFQATT and CDR2 SNEGSKA (reference sequence). The V and J ends lost 5 bases and 13 bases, in that order; junction bases with no gene match: 17. The chain couples TRBV20-1 to TRBJ2-1; 10 positions agree with TRBD2. The clonotype was recovered from a female donor with breast cancer. Some clones in this sample may be carry-over from other donors' samples. The specimen was axillary lymph node tissue. The CDR3 sequence is CSAPPTLAGVGKQFF. CDR3 bases: TGCAGTGCTCCACCGACCCTAGCGGGGGTAGGGAAACAGTTCTTC.